This TCR beta chain was recovered during a study of long-term antiretroviral therapy in people with HIV. Study findings and constraints: HIV repertoires spanned tighter CDR3 length ranges than controls did.

immunoSEQ v3.0 was run at survey level. Each sample aimed for roughly 35,000-50,000 sequenced T-cell genomes. The method was immunoSEQ multiplex PCR; TCRdb's version includes in-frame clones alone and lacks a portion of them. The repertoire has roughly 25,000 clones, about 80% of them found once; the top ten carry 5.5%. Germline V gene lookup returns CDR1 WSHSY and CDR2 SAAADI. The V gene lost 6 bases and the J gene lost 0 bases, with 8 bases spanning the gap. This CDR3 has 13 residues. Comments on this clone: What it recognizes is unknown.

The sequence was collected from a woman aged 30 to 39 with HIV. The input for sequencing was unsorted PBMCs, taken 1.1 years before starting antiretroviral therapy. The chain is built from TRBV10-2 and TRBJ1-1, with D unresolved. As DNA, the CDR3 is TGCGCCAGCAGGGATAGAGTGAACACTGAAGCTTTCTTT. Translated: CASRDRVNTEAFF.